This TCR beta chain was recovered during a study of blood T cell repertoires in COVID-19. Original data processing: Estimation of nucleated cell counts relied on the amplification of reference gene primers. Generated by immunoSEQ multiplex PCR, the TCRdb table keeps only in-frame clones and is missing some. Clone size and the V and J calls come from that table; the DNA yielded D and trimming. The sample shows approximately 150,000 clones, 75% to 85% of them seen only once. Unmatched junction bases numbered 13, after V lost 4 bases and J lost 3 bases. The length of the CDR3 is 16 residues. Germline loops: CDR1 SGHTS, CDR2 YDEGEE.

The TCR sequence derives from a man between 45 and 60 years old who had recovered from COVID-19. The chain carries TRBV5-8 and TRBJ2-7; 7 bases agree with TRBD1. The sample was PBMCs or T cells enriched from blood (not recorded which). The CDR3 sequence is CASSKLIMNRGYEQYF. The CDR3 coding sequence is TGTGCCAGCAGCAAGCTTATTATGAACAGGGGCTACGAGCAGTACTTC.